The 27 T cell receptor beta chains presented below share a single source sample, sequenced in a study of CD8+ T cells in alopecia areata. As to treatment: oral pan-JAK inhibitor, 5-10 mg twice daily. RNA extraction and reverse transcription yielded cDNA as sequencing template. Sequencing was performed with immunoSEQ multiplex PCR; in TCRdb, only in-frame clones are kept and a portion is missing. This sample has around 190,000 clones, with roughly 66% found just once. Source: CD4+ T cells sorted from blood, taken at week 24, from a patient treated with tofacitinib. The receptors derive from a human donor with alopecia areata.

The V call is TRBV2, the J call TRBJ2-5; 8 bases agree with TRBD1. The V gene end was trimmed by 7 bases and the J gene end by 4 bases; junction bases not matched to a gene: 11. This CDR3 has 15 amino acids. Germline V CDR1 and CDR2: SNHLY, FYNNEI. CDR3 nucleotide sequence: TGTGCCAGCAATCGCCAGGGGGCGAGGGGAGAGACCCAGTACTTC. Translating gives CASNRQGARGETQYF.

The genes are TRBV5-1 and TRBJ1-2; no clear D. V was shortened by 1 base and J by 7 bases, with 17 bases between the two germline ends. The CDR3 spans 15 residues. Germline CDR1 is SGHRS and CDR2 is YFSETQ. CDR3 region: CASSLSADSAGGYTF. The CDR3 DNA reads TGCGCCAGCAGCTTGTCAGCGGACTCAGCAGGTGGCTACACCTTC. The variable domain in full, completed from reference TRBV5-1 and TRBJ1-2, reads KAGVTQTPRYLIKTRGQQVTLSCSPISGHRSVSWYQQTPGQGLQFLFEYFSETQRNKGNFPGRFSGRQFSNSRSEMNVSTLELGDSALYLCASSLSADSAGGYTFGSGTRLTVV.

This clone was seen ten or more times. The chain couples TRBV28 to TRBJ1-1; D gene uncertain. Germline loops: CDR1 MDHEN, CDR2 SYDVKM. This CDR3 has 14 amino acids. V lost 2 bases to trimming and J lost 0 bases, with 7 bases between them. This CDR3 is CASSLMGMNTEAFF. The DNA of the CDR3 is TGTGCCAGCAGTTTAATGGGCATGAACACTGAAGCTTTCTTT.

The chain combines TRBV7-2 with TRBJ1-6; a weak D match, TRBD1 (5 bases). The germline V and J ends were trimmed by 2 bases and 7 bases, with 12 bases remaining between them. Germline CDR1 is SGHTA and CDR2 is FQGNSA. There are 15 residues in the CDR3. CDR3 amino acids: CASSLRRVPNSPLHF. The DNA for the CDR3 is TGTGCCAGCAGCTTACGCAGGGTCCCCAATTCACCCCTCCACTTT.

The chain employs TRBV30 and TRBJ1-2; D unresolved. With 4 bases removed from V and 2 bases from J, the gap between germline ends came to 14 bases. Germline CDR1 is GTSNPN and CDR2 is SVGIG (reference sequence). The CDR3 runs 14 residues. CDR3 amino acids: CAWTARPQNYGYTF. The DNA for the CDR3 is TGTGCCTGGACTGCCAGACCCCAGAACTATGGCTACACCTTC.

The chain couples TRBV9 to TRBJ2-5; D not certain. This CDR3 is built from 11 residues. Per germline, CDR1 SGDLS and CDR2 YYNGEE. Trimming left V 4 bases short and J 2 bases short, with 3 bases between. CDR3 nucleotides: TGTGCCAGCAGCCCTCAAGAGACCCAGTACTTC. Its protein product is CASSPQETQYF.

This chain joins TRBV7-2 and TRBJ2-2; possible D gene TRBD2, 5 bases. Germline assignment: CDR1 SGHTA and CDR2 FQGNSA. This CDR3 comprises 13 residues. Between the trimmed V and J ends, which lost 3 bases and 9 bases, there was a span of 11 bases. This CDR3 reads CASSFLAGRELFF. The DNA for the CDR3 is TGTGCCAGCAGCTTCCTAGCAGGCCGGGAGCTGTTTTTT.

The V and J genes are TRBV5-6 and TRBJ2-5; D might be TRBD2 (6 bases). The germline V gene has CDR1 SGHDT and CDR2 YYEEEE. Trimming removed 1 base at V and 5 bases at J, with 15 bases between. The CDR3 spans 15 residues. Written as DNA, the CDR3 is TGTGCCAGCAGCTTGCTAACTAGCCGGAAGGAGACCCAGTACTTC. Protein: CASSLLTSRKETQYF.

The J gene is TRBJ1-2, the V gene TRBV7-8; no reliable D call. Germline V gene lookup returns CDR1 SGHVS and CDR2 FQNEAQ. V lost 1 base to trimming and J lost 4 bases, with 13 bases between them. The CDR3 totals 15 residues. The CDR3 spells CASSLERPRLYGYTF. The CDR3 nucleotides read TGTGCCAGCAGCTTAGAAAGACCCCGCCTCTATGGCTACACCTTC.

The chain uses TRBV30 and TRBJ2-2; 8 positions match TRBD2. J lost 2 bases, V lost 4 bases, and 9 bases had no gene match. Germline V gene data show CDR1 as GTSNPN and CDR2 as SVGIG (reference sequence). CDR3 length: 16 amino acids. As DNA, the CDR3 is TGTGCCTGGAAAGTTAGCGGGGAGATCAACACCGGGGAGCTGTTTTTT. It codes for CAWKVSGEINTGELFF.

The chain carries TRBV4-1 and TRBJ1-1; 10 bases are shared with TRBD1. J gave up 7 bases and V 6 bases, and 5 bases lay outside the gene matches. The CDR3 totals 13 residues. Per germline, CDR1 MGHRA and CDR2 YSYEKL. The CDR3 protein is CASRTGTGVEAFF. The CDR3 DNA is TGCGCCAGCAGAACCGGGACAGGGGTTGAAGCTTTCTTT.

The chain couples TRBV6-1 to TRBJ1-5, with a tentative D call TRBD1 (5 bases). Between the trimmed V and J ends, which lost 7 bases and 4 bases, there was a span of 14 bases. Germline V gene data show CDR1 as MNHNS and CDR2 as SASEGT. The CDR3 has 14 amino acids. DNA for the CDR3: TGTGCCAGCATTGTGGGGGGGTATAATCAGCCCCAGCATTTT. Its translation is CASIVGGYNQPQHF.

Only a few counts were recorded for this clone. The V gene is TRBV29-1, the J gene TRBJ1-3; a weak D match, TRBD1 (6 bases). The germline V gene encodes CDR1 SQVTM and CDR2 ANQGSEA. Trimming shortened V by 5 bases and J by 3 bases, and 11 bases separated the two germline ends. The CDR3 is made up of 13 amino acids. The CDR3 DNA is TGCAGCGTTCGAACAGGGAATGGAAACACCATATATTTT. Translated, it gives CSVRTGNGNTIYF.

This clone was counted a few times. This chain links TRBV29-1 with TRBJ1-2; no firm D call. Germline assignment: CDR1 SQVTM and CDR2 ANQGSEA. The V gene lost 5 bases and the J gene lost 4 bases, with 14 bases spanning the gap. This CDR3 has 13 residues. As DNA, the CDR3 is TGCAGCGTTCGGGCAATTCCAACCTATGGCTACACCTTC. Translated, it gives CSVRAIPTYGYTF.

In its sample, this clone was seen many times. J is TRBJ1-1 and V is TRBV4-1; the D gene is possibly TRBD1 (6 bases). Trimming cost V 0 bases and J 6 bases, with 11 bases left between them. The CDR3 length is 14 residues. Germline loops: CDR1 MGHRA, CDR2 YSYEKL. The CDR3: CASSQDRGIAEAFF. The CDR3 bases are TGCGCCAGCAGCCAAGACAGGGGTATCGCTGAAGCTTTCTTT.

This clone was found a few times. This sequence joins TRBV30 and TRBJ2-1; 10 positions match TRBD1. V lost 4 bases, J lost 4 bases, and 7 bases stayed unmatched. The germline V gene encodes CDR1 GTSNPN and CDR2 SVGIG (reference sequence). This CDR3 comprises 15 residues. The CDR3 loop is CAWTIGQGGYNEQFF. The CDR3 region has the DNA TGTGCCTGGACCATAGGACAGGGGGGTTACAATGAGCAGTTCTTC.

This clone appeared a few times. The chain employs TRBV14 and TRBJ2-2, with a possible D match to TRBD1 (5 bases). Looked up from germline, CDR1 is SGHDN and CDR2 is FVKESK. Trimming left V 5 bases short and J 1 base short, with 8 bases between. CDR3 length: 14 residues. The CDR3 DNA reads TGTGCCAGCAGCTTACAGGAGAACACCGGGGAGCTGTTTTTT. Encoded protein: CASSLQENTGELFF.

This clone appeared a few times. V is TRBV19 and J is TRBJ2-1, with TRBD2 matching 8 bases. Germline CDR1 is LNHDA and CDR2 is SQIVND (reference sequence). With 6 bases clipped from V and 7 bases from J, the junction kept 5 bases outside the gene matches. This CDR3 has 13 residues. CDR3 protein: CASSGTRTNEQFF. The CDR3 nucleotides read TGTGCCAGTAGCGGGACTAGAACTAATGAGCAGTTCTTC.

This chain links TRBV30 with TRBJ1-3; no firm D call. The CDR3 runs 13 residues. Deletions cut 0 bases from V and 1 base from J, with 4 bases between. CDR1 and CDR2 from the germline V gene are GTSNPN and SVGIG (reference sequence). The DNA for the CDR3 is TGTGCCTGGAGTGTACAGTCTGGAAACACCATATATTTT. Amino acids: CAWSVQSGNTIYF.

This clone was seen more than once but under ten times. Other DNA sequences from this sample encode an identical CDR3 as well. The chain recombines TRBV29-1 with TRBJ1-1; D gene uncertain. Deletions cut 1 base from V and 1 base from J, with 4 bases between. The CDR3 loop spans 12 amino acids. From germline, CDR1 is SQVTM and CDR2 ANQGSEA. DNA of the CDR3: TGCAGCGTTGAAGGGTGGAACACTGAAGCTTTCTTT. Translated: CSVEGWNTEAFF.

CDR3 loop: CATSRGFGRDTRTDTQYF. CDR3 sequence (DNA): TGTGCCACCAGCAGAGGGTTCGGCCGGGACACTCGCACAGATACGCAGTATTTT. This sequence joins TRBV15 and TRBJ2-3, with TRBD1 as a possible D gene (6 bases). Looked up from germline, CDR1 is LNHNV and CDR2 is YYDKDF (reference sequence). This CDR3 spans 18 amino acids. Trimming stripped 1 base from V and 1 base from J, with 18 bases between.

V usage is TRBV20-1 and J usage is TRBJ2-7, with D unclear. The CDR3 loop spans 10 amino acids. Trimming took 3 bases from V and 6 from J, leaving 6 bases between them. The germline V gene has CDR1 DFQATT and CDR2 SNEGSKA (reference sequence). CDR3 nucleotides: TGCAGTGCTAGTAGGAGCGAGCAGTACTTC. Its translation: CSASRSEQYF.

This chain joins TRBV15 and TRBJ1-2; 9 bases agree with TRBD1. The V segment lost 3 bases and the J segment 6 bases; nucleotides outside the gene matches: 2. CDR3 length: 13 residues. Germline lookup yields CDR1 LNHNV and CDR2 YYDKDF (reference sequence). The CDR3 DNA reads TGTGCCACCAGCAGGGGGACAGGGAATGGCTACACCTTC. Translating gives CATSRGTGNGYTF. The full variable domain, completed using reference TRBV15 and TRBJ1-2, is DAMVIQNPRYQVTQFGKPVTLSCSQTLNHNVMYWYQQKSSQAPKLLFHYYDKDFNNEADTPDNFQSRRPNTSFCFLDIRSPGLGDTAMYLCATSRGTGNGYTFGSGTRLTVV.

This sequence joins TRBV30 and TRBJ2-7; no firm D call. Deletions cut 0 bases from V and 5 bases from J, with 5 bases between. CDR1 GTSNPN and CDR2 SVGIG come from the germline V gene (reference sequence). This CDR3 has 11 amino acids. CDR3 coding DNA: TGTGCCTGGAGTGTACTCCACGAGCAGTACTTC. Encoded protein: CAWSVLHEQYF. The full variable domain, in which reference TRBV30 and TRBJ2-7 provide the parts outside the CDR3, is SQTIHQWPATLVQPVGSPLSLECTVEGTSNPNLYWYRQAAGRGLQLLFYSVGIGQISSEVPQNLSASRPQDRQFILSSKKLLLSDSGFYLCAWSVLHEQYFGPGTRLTVT.

The chain has TRBV2 and TRBJ1-1, with no clear D. Trimming removed 8 bases at V and 0 bases at J, with 10 bases between. This CDR3 has 13 amino acids. Germline CDR1 is SNHLY and CDR2 is FYNNEI. The CDR3 loop reads CASAIPVNTEAFF. CDR3 coding DNA: TGTGCCAGCGCTATACCCGTGAACACTGAAGCTTTCTTT.

In this sample, this clone turned up a few times. The rearrangement links TRBV29-1 to TRBJ2-1; 9 bases are shared with TRBD1. V lost 7 bases, J lost 15 bases, and 16 bases stayed unmatched. CDR1 is SQVTM, CDR2 ANQGSEA, per germline. The CDR3 length is 13 residues. The CDR3 sequence: CSGSKQGANEGFF. CDR3 nucleotides: TGCAGCGGGTCCAAACAGGGGGCAAATGAGGGGTTCTTC.

The gene calls are TRBV29-1 and TRBJ2-5; no firm D call. V was shortened by 4 bases and J by 5 bases, with 11 bases between the two germline ends. Per germline, CDR1 SQVTM and CDR2 ANQGSEA. The CDR3 totals 12 residues. In nucleotides, the CDR3 is TGCAGCGTTGGAGCATCAAGCGAGACCCAGTACTTC. This encodes CSVGASSETQYF. Looking up the rest from reference TRBV29-1 and TRBJ2-5 gives the full variable domain: SAVISQKPSRDICQRGTSLTIQCQVDSQVTMMFWYRQQPGQSLTLIATANQGSEATYESGFVIDKFPISRPNLTFSTLTVSNMSPEDSSIYLCSVGASSETQYFGPGTRLLVL.